This T cell receptor (beta chain) was documented in a study of T-cell reconstitution after alpha-beta-depleted transplantation in children. General study findings and limits: Reported findings indicate that, about two months after transplant, alpha-beta T cells came from several hundred expanded clones, which were derived from non-depleted graft cells.

Germline V CDR1 and CDR2: LNHNV, YYDKDF (reference sequence). This CDR3 contains 17 residues. Trimming removed 0 bases from V and 1 base from J, with 16 bases in between. Unique molecular identifiers were built into the TCRbeta library. TCRdb re-called the PCR reads with MiXCR, one entry per CDR3 protein. The sample holds around 960,000 distinct CDR3 sequences, about 26% seen once. Notes on this clonotype: The antigen remains undetermined.

The sequence came from a boy in the first two years of life who had a stem cell transplant for SCID, so the T cells may come from the graft donor. Source: PBMCs, mostly from graft donor cells, taken 360 days after TCRalphabeta/CD19-depleted stem cell transplant. The V call is TRBV15, the J call TRBJ2-7; a possible D gene is TRBD2 (7 bases). The CDR3 spells CATSRDLGGRWSYEQYF. CDR3 nucleotides: TGTGCCACCAGCAGAGATCTCGGGGGGCGGTGGTCCTACGAGCAGTACTTC.